A single sample is the source of the 23 T cell receptor beta chains below, sequenced in a study of blood T cell repertoires in COVID-19. TCRdb's table, derived via immunoSEQ multiplex PCR, lists solely in-frame clones and lacks some. The sample holds around 300,000 clones, more than 70% seen once. The sample was peripheral blood. Receptors originate from a man younger than 40 with active or convalescent COVID-19.

This chain uses TRBV19 with TRBJ1-5; TRBD1 matches at 8 bases. J lost 7 bases, V lost 7 bases, and 6 bases had no gene match. Germline CDR1 reads LNHDA; CDR2 reads SQIVND (reference sequence). This CDR3 spans 13 amino acids. CDR3 nucleotide sequence: TGTGCCAGTAACGACAGGGGCGGACAGCCCCAGCATTTT. Translation gives CASNDRGGQPQHF.

The chain uses TRBV4-2 and TRBJ2-7; D may be TRBD2 (6 bases). Germline V gene data show CDR1 as LGHNA and CDR2 as YNFKEQ. V was clipped by 1 base and J by 0 bases, with 7 bases between them. There are 14 residues in the CDR3. The CDR3, as DNA: TGTGCCAGCAGCCAAGGCGGGACCTCCTACGAGCAGTACTTC. Amino acid sequence: CASSQGGTSYEQYF.

V and J are TRBV28 and TRBJ1-2; unclear D gene. Trimming pared 7 bases from V and 4 bases from J, leaving 16 bases between. This CDR3 contains 14 residues. CDR1 and CDR2 (germline): MDHEN, SYDVKM. The CDR3, as DNA: TGTGCCAGCACCGTATCCAGTTCAGTCTATGGCTACACCTTC. It is translated as CASTVSSSVYGYTF.

This chain uses TRBV7-2 with TRBJ2-7, with D hard to call. Germline V lookup: CDR1 SGHTA, CDR2 FQGNSA. Between the trimmed V and J ends, which lost 6 bases and 1 base, there was a span of 10 bases. This CDR3 has 13 amino acids. DNA of the CDR3: TGTGCCAGCAGATTCCAGAGGTCCTACGAGCAGTACTTC. It translates to CASRFQRSYEQYF.

This clone was detected only once. This chain uses TRBV25-1 with TRBJ2-1; 12 bases align to TRBD1. V was pared by 3 bases and J by 2 bases, with 2 bases of the junction left unmatched. Germline V gene data show CDR1 as MGHDK and CDR2 as SYGVNS. The CDR3 has 16 residues. In DNA, the CDR3 is TGTGCCAGCAGTGAGGGACAGGGGGCCCCCTACAATGAGCAGTTCTTC. Translating it yields CASSEGQGAPYNEQFF.

This CDR3 reads CAWRRTVGEGSYNEQFF. The CDR3 nucleotides read TGTGCCTGGAGGAGGACTGTGGGAGAGGGCTCCTACAATGAGCAGTTCTTC. The gene calls are TRBV30 and TRBJ2-1, with D perhaps matching TRBD2 (5 bases). Trimming pared 3 bases from V and 0 bases from J, leaving 18 bases between. Germline CDR1 and CDR2: GTSNPN and SVGIG (reference sequence). CDR3 size: 17 residues.

On this clone: Relative to the germline gene, one junction end is altered; a read error may explain this. V gene TRBV20-1 combines with J gene TRBJ2-5, with a possible D match to TRBD2 (7 bases). This CDR3 is built from 11 residues. Germline V gene lookup returns CDR1 DFQATT and CDR2 SNEGSKA (reference sequence). CDR3 residues: CSAREGGAVDF. CDR3 DNA: TGCAGTGCTAGAGAGGGGGGGGCGGTAGACTTC.

V usage is TRBV6-5 and J usage is TRBJ2-2, with TRBD1 identical over 7 bases. The CDR3 contains 13 residues. Germline CDR1 is MNHEY and CDR2 is SVGAGI. V shed 7 bases and J 6 bases; nucleotides not matched to a gene: 5. For the CDR3, the DNA is TGTGCCAGCAAGACAGGGCAAGCCGGGGAGCTGTTTTTT. Protein: CASKTGQAGELFF.

The genes are TRBV9 and TRBJ2-2, with TRBD2 matching 8 bases. V shed 3 bases, J shed 5 bases, and the junction held 6 bases outside the gene matches. CDR1 SGDLS and CDR2 YYNGEE come from the germline V gene. This CDR3 has 15 residues. DNA for the CDR3: TGTGCCAGCAGCGGCTATAGCGGGGTAACCGGGGAGCTGTTTTTT. Translated: CASSGYSGVTGELFF.

The table lists this clone with a few counts. The chain combines TRBV4-3 with TRBJ1-6; 10 bases fit TRBD1. The V and J ends lost 1 base and 9 bases, in that order; junction bases with no gene match: 3. This CDR3 is 15 amino acids long. Germline assignment: CDR1 LGHNA and CDR2 YSLEER. CDR3 nucleotides: TGCGCCAGCAGCCAAGCCCGGACAGGGGGTTCACCCCTCCACTTT. As protein: CASSQARTGGSPLHF.

The gene calls are TRBV6-2 or TRBV6-3 and TRBJ2-2; 13 nucleotides align to TRBD2. With 6 bases clipped from V and 0 bases from J, the junction kept 10 bases outside the gene matches. This CDR3 has 19 amino acids. The germline V gene has CDR1 MNHEY and CDR2 SVGEGT. The chain's CDR3 is CASSLGRGLAGSNTGELFF. The CDR3 nucleotides are TGTGCCAGCAGCCTGGGACGGGGACTAGCGGGATCGAACACCGGGGAGCTGTTTTTT.

The gene calls are TRBV21-1 and TRBJ2-7; TRBD2 reflects the table's D call only, with no check against the DNA. TRBV21-1 is labeled a pseudogene. This CDR3 is built from 14 residues. The CDR3 nucleotides read TGTGCCAGCAGCAAAGTGTATCTAAACTACGAGCAGTACTTC. Its translation: CASSKVYLNYEQYF.

This clone was observed a single time. The chain combines TRBV6-5 with TRBJ1-4; 9 bases fit TRBD1. The J segment lost 8 bases and the V segment lost 5 bases, leaving 6 bases of the junction unmatched. Germline V gene data show CDR1 as MNHEY and CDR2 as SVGAGI. This CDR3 has 14 residues. CDR3 sequence (DNA): TGTGCCAGCAGTCTACAGGGGGCGGGAGAAAAACTGTTTTTT. Its protein product is CASSLQGAGEKLFF.

The count of this clone is one. An end of the junction does not agree with germline; a read error may underlie this. V and J are TRBV4-3 and TRBJ2-3; maybe TRBD2 (5 bases). The germline V gene encodes CDR1 LGHNA and CDR2 YSLEER. The CDR3 extends over 14 amino acids. The CDR3 region has the DNA TGCGCCAGCAGCCAATCAGCGGCTTCAGAGACGCAGTATTTT. As protein: CASSQSAASETQYF.

The chain uses TRBV6-5 and TRBJ2-7; perhaps TRBD1 as D (5 bases). This CDR3 contains 14 residues. In germline, CDR1 is MNHEY, CDR2 SVGAGI. V lost 5 bases and J lost 0, with 11 bases in between. The CDR3 loop is CASSRQRSSYEQYF. The CDR3 nucleotides read TGTGCCAGCAGTCGACAGAGAAGCTCCTACGAGCAGTACTTC.

This chain uses TRBV7-9 with TRBJ2-1; D gene uncertain. The CDR3 extends over 11 amino acids. Between the trimmed V and J ends, which lost 5 bases and 8 bases, there was a span of 7 bases. Germline CDR1 reads SEHNR; CDR2 reads FQNEAQ (reference sequence). The CDR3 here is CASSPSHEQFF. Written as DNA, the CDR3 is TGTGCCAGCAGCCCGAGCCATGAGCAGTTCTTC.

This chain connects TRBV12-3 or TRBV12-4 to TRBJ1-3; no definite D call. V shed 7 bases and J shed 4 bases, with 5 bases lying between them. The CDR3 loop spans 11 amino acids. CDR3 coding DNA: TGTGCCAGCACTGGCGGAAACACCATATATTTT. This encodes CASTGGNTIYF.

CDR3 sequence (DNA): TGCGCCAGCAGCCGGACAGGGGAGGCAACTAATGAAAAACTGTTTTTT. Translation gives CASSRTGEATNEKLFF. The chain carries TRBV5-1 and TRBJ1-4; 9 bases map to TRBD1. V lost 4 bases, J lost 0 bases, and 4 bases stayed unmatched. Germline lookup yields CDR1 SGHRS and CDR2 YFSETQ. This CDR3 has 16 amino acids.

The chain combines TRBV7-2 with TRBJ1-3; 9 bases map to TRBD1. Germline CDR1 SGHTA, CDR2 FQGNSA. Trimming at V came to 6 bases and at J to 4 bases, leaving 7 bases not matched to a gene. The CDR3 consists of 15 residues. This chain's CDR3 is CASSQKQGAGNTIYF. Written as DNA, the CDR3 is TGTGCCAGCAGTCAGAAACAGGGGGCCGGAAACACCATATATTTT.

The chain carries TRBV7-6 and TRBJ2-7, with D maybe TRBD2 (6 bases). The CDR3 is 12 residues long. Trimming left V 4 bases short and J 5 bases short, with 9 bases between. From germline, CDR1 is SGHVS and CDR2 FNYEAQ. CDR3 sequence reads: CASSSGDDEQYF. CDR3 DNA sequence: TGTGCCAGCAGCTCGGGAGACGACGAGCAGTACTTC.

This clone came up a few times. V and J are TRBV7-9 and TRBJ2-1; 11 nucleotides agree with TRBD2. The CDR3 is 17 amino acids. Germline values: CDR1 SEHNR, CDR2 FQNEAQ (reference sequence). The V and J ends lost 2 bases and 4 bases, in that order; junction bases with no gene match: 7. The CDR3: CASSLSLAGGSYNEQFF. As DNA, the CDR3 is TGTGCCAGCAGCTTATCTCTAGCGGGGGGATCTTACAATGAGCAGTTCTTC.

V usage is TRBV5-5 and J usage is TRBJ1-1; 9 bases match TRBD1. The CDR3 length is 13 residues. The germline V gene encodes CDR1 SGHKS and CDR2 YYEKEE (reference sequence). After removal of 3 bases from V and 10 bases from J, the junction contained 7 bases not matched to a gene. DNA of the CDR3: TGTGCCAGCAGCTGGACGGGACAGGGATTAGCTTTCTTT. Amino acids: CASSWTGQGLAFF.

V and J are TRBV6-5 and TRBJ1-5; a weak D match, TRBD1 (5 bases). V dropped 5 bases and J dropped 3 bases, with 14 bases sitting between them. This CDR3 is 15 amino acids long. Per germline, CDR1 MNHEY and CDR2 SVGAGI. CDR3 sequence reads: CASSHWPDNNQPQHF. In DNA, the CDR3 is TGTGCCAGCAGTCACTGGCCGGACAACAATCAGCCCCAGCATTTT.